This T cell receptor beta chain stems from a study of blood T cell repertoires in COVID-19. Original methodology: Researchers report that nucleated cell counts were estimated from reference gene primer amplification. Clones were read by immunoSEQ multiplex PCR, and TCRdb kept only the in-frame ones, dropping some. The V and J calls and clone size come from that table; D and trimming were worked out from the DNA. The data hold tens of thousands of clones, with less than 85% observed a single time. Germline assignment: CDR1 SGHNT and CDR2 YYREEE (reference sequence). V gave up 3 bases and J gave up 6 bases; unmatched junction bases: 7. CDR3 length: 16 residues.

Sequencing input: peripheral blood. This rearrangement joins TRBV5-4 to TRBJ2-1; 12 nucleotides line up with TRBD1. This TCR was recovered from a man in his 70s with acute or convalescent COVID-19. The DNA of the CDR3 is TGTGCCAGCAGCTCGCCGGGACAGGGGGCTCGCAATGAGCAGTTCTTC. It yields the protein CASSSPGQGARNEQFF.